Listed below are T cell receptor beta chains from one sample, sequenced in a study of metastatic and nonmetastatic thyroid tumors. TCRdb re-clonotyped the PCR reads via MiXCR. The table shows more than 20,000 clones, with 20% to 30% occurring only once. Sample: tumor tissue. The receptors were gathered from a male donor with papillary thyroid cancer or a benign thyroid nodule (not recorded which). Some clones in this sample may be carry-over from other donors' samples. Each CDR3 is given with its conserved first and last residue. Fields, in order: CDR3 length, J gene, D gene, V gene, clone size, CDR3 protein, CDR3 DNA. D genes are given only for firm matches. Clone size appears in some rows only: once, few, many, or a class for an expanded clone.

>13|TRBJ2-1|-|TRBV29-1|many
CSASEIGDNEQFF
TGCAGCGCCTCCGAGATTGGTGACAATGAGCAGTTCTTC
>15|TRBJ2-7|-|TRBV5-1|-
CYSSLVQVVPYEQYF
TGCTACAGCAGCTTGGTTCAGGTGGTTCCCTACGAGCAGTACTTC
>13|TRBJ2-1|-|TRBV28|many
CASSSSRSNEQFF
TGTGCCAGCAGTTCCTCCAGGTCCAATGAGCAGTTCTTC
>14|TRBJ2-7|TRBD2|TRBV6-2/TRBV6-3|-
CASSYGLAFPLQYF
TGTGCCAGCAGTTACGGACTAGCGTTTCCTCTGCAGTACTTC
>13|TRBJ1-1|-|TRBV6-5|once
CASSYGGFTEAFF
TGTGCCAGCAGTTACGGGGGGTTCACTGAAGCTTTCTTT
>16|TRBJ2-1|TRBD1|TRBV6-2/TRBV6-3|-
CASILDGTGAYNEQFF
TGTGCCAGCATCCTGGATGGGACAGGGGCCTACAATGAGCAGTTCTTC
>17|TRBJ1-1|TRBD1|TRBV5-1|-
CASSAGQGAYLDTEAFF
TGCGCCAGCAGCGCAGGACAGGGGGCATATTTGGACACTGAAGCTTTCTTT
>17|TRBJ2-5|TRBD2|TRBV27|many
CASSFLGLAGVRETQYF
TGTGCCAGCAGTTTCCTTGGACTAGCGGGAGTCCGGGAGACCCAGTACTTC
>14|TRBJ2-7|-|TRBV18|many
CASSPPDRSYEQYF
TGTGCCAGCTCACCACCGGACAGATCCTACGAGCAGTACTTC
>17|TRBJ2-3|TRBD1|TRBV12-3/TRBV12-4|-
CASSRRTGGVRADTQYF
TGTGCCAGCAGCCGCCGGACAGGGGGAGTCAGAGCAGATACGCAGTATTTT
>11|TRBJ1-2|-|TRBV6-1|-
CASVGGYGYTF
TGTGCCAGCGTGGGGGGGTATGGCTACACCTTC
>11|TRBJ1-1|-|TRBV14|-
CASSQGLGAFF
TGTGCCAGCAGCCAAGGGCTCGGAGCTTTCTTT
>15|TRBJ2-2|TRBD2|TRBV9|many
CASSATSGGTGELFF
TGTGCCAGCAGCGCGACTAGCGGGGGCACCGGGGAGCTGTTTTTT
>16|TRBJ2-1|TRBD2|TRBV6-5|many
CASRYSGLAGNNEQFF
TGTGCCAGCAGGTACTCGGGACTAGCGGGCAACAATGAGCAGTTCTTC
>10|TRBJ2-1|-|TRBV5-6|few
CASSFVGQFF
TGTGCCAGCAGCTTCGTTGGGCAGTTCTTC
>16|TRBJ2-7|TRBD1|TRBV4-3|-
CASSQSTGGISYEQYF
TGCGCCAGCAGCCAATCGACAGGGGGCATCTCCTACGAGCAGTACTTC
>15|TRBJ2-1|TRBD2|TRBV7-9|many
CASSLLAGKVDEQFF
TGTGCCAGCAGCTTGCTAGCGGGAAAAGTGGATGAGCAGTTCTTC
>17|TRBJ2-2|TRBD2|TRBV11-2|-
CASSAGTSWRNTGELFF
TGTGCCAGCAGCGCCGGGACTAGCTGGCGGAACACCGGGGAGCTGTTTTTT
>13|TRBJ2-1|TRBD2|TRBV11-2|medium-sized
CASRSGRDNEQFF
TGTGCCAGCCGTAGCGGGAGAGACAATGAGCAGTTCTTC
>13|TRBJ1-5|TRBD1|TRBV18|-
CASSPGGSQPQHF
TGTGCCAGCTCTCCAGGGGGGAGTCAGCCCCAGCATTTT
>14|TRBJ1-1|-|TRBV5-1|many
CASSLDQEGLVAFF
TGCGCCAGCAGCCTCGACCAGGAAGGTCTCGTAGCTTTCTTT
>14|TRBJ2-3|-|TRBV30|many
CAWSVWGNTDTQYF
TGTGCCTGGAGTGTTTGGGGGAACACAGATACGCAGTATTTT
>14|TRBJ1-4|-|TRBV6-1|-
CASRPGWANEKLFF
TGTGCCAGCAGACCGGGGTGGGCTAATGAAAAACTGTTTTTT
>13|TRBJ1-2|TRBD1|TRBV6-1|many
CATGGGGPYGYTF
TGTGCCACGGGAGGGGGCGGCCCCTATGGCTACACCTTC
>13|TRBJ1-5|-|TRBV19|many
CASSPQGTQPQHF
TGTGCCAGTAGCCCGCAGGGAACTCAGCCCCAGCATTTT
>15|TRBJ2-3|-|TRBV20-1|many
CSAIPGLDVGDTQYF
TGCAGTGCTATCCCGGGACTCGACGTAGGGGATACGCAGTATTTT
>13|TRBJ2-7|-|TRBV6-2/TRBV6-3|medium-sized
CASRTDLPYEQYF
TGTGCCAGCAGAACGGACCTGCCCTACGAGCAGTACTTC
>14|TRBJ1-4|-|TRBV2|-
CAISRQVTNEKLFF
TGTGCCATTAGCAGACAGGTGACTAATGAAAAACTGTTTTTT
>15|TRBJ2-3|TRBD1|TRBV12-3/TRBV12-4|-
CASIPTDRGVDTQYF
TGTGCCAGCATCCCAACAGACAGGGGTGTAGATACGCAGTATTTT